Shown below are 16 T cell receptor beta chains from a single sample sequenced in a study of T cells in Graves' hyperthyroidism and ophthalmopathy. RNA transcripts were the template for amplifying TCR beta CDR3 regions. Carried out on the TCR CDR3, a first-round RT-PCR used the HTBI primer set. From the multiplex PCR reads, TCRdb called clonotypes with MiXCR, one entry per CDR3 protein. The table has more than 450,000 distinct CDR3 sequences, 20% seen once. What was sequenced was blood. These receptors came from a man between 35 and 55 years old with Graves' ophthalmopathy.

J is TRBJ2-5 and V is TRBV7-2, with D unclear. Germline CDR1 reads SGHTA; CDR2 reads FQGNSA. V was pared by 1 base and J by 1 base, with 16 bases between. This CDR3 contains 17 residues. In DNA form, the CDR3 reads TGTGCCAGCAGCTTAGTCGGTGGGGATTCTTTCCAAGAGACCCAGTACTTC. Encoded protein: CASSLVGGDSFQETQYF.

CDR3 amino acids: CASSNPGTFSGNTIYF. The DNA of the CDR3 is TGTGCCAGCAGCAACCCCGGGACATTCTCTGGAAACACCATATATTTT. The rearrangement joins TRBV7-6 to TRBJ1-3; D perhaps matches TRBD1 (6 bases). Germline assignment: CDR1 SGHVS and CDR2 FNYEAQ. Trimming shortened V by 5 bases and J by 0 bases, and 14 bases separated the two germline ends. CDR3 length: 16 residues.

This clonotype was observed at least ten times. The J gene is TRBJ2-1, the V gene TRBV6-1; D is possibly TRBD2 (6 bases). Germline CDR1 is MNHNS and CDR2 is SASEGT. Trimming stripped 5 bases from V and 9 bases from J, with 20 bases between. The CDR3 runs 15 residues. CDR3: CASSLPVSSGREQFF. CDR3 bases: TGTGCCAGCAGTCTACCGGTGTCGAGCGGGCGTGAGCAGTTCTTC.

The chain combines TRBV14 with TRBJ1-4; D unresolved. Trimming shortened V by 1 base and J by 8 bases, and 14 bases separated the two germline ends. The CDR3 consists of 15 residues. In germline, CDR1 is SGHDN, CDR2 FVKESK. The CDR3 DNA reads as TGTGCCAGCAGCCAAGCTCAAAGGGTAGGCGAAAAACTGTTTTTT. Encoded protein: CASSQAQRVGEKLFF.

This clonotype occurred a few times. The CDR3 protein is CASSKDYYEQYF. CDR3 coding DNA: TGTGCCAGCAGCAAGGACTATTACGAGCAGTACTTC. J is TRBJ2-7 and V is TRBV5-5, with a possible D match to TRBD2 (6 bases). CDR1 SGHKS and CDR2 YYEKEE come from the germline V gene (reference sequence). This CDR3 has 12 amino acids. Trimming shortened V by 4 bases and J by 4 bases, and 9 bases separated the two germline ends.

This rearrangement joins TRBV6-2 or TRBV6-3 to TRBJ1-5, with D perhaps matching TRBD1 (6 bases). There are 13 residues in the CDR3. Germline CDR1 and CDR2: MNHEY and SVGEGT. Trimming took off 2 bases at V and 6 bases at J, with 8 bases between the two ends. CDR3 sequence reads: CASSYGQFQPQHF. The CDR3 DNA reads TGTGCCAGCAGTTACGGACAGTTTCAGCCCCAGCATTTT.

The sample holds a few counts of this clonotype. Compared with germline, one end of the junction differs, possibly owing to a read error. This chain connects TRBV29-1 to TRBJ1-1; D might be TRBD1 (6 bases). The CDR3 has 14 residues. Germline CDR1 is SQVTM and CDR2 is ANQGSEA. The CDR3 loop reads CSAEGGVADTEAFF. DNA for the CDR3: TGCAGCGCTGAAGGGGGGGTTGCCGACACTGAAGCTTTCTTT.

The sample holds many counts of this clonotype. The chain combines TRBV2 with TRBJ2-1, with D possibly being TRBD1 or TRBD2 (7 bases each). The CDR3 runs to 14 residues. Trimming shortened V by 2 bases and J by 8 bases, and 13 bases separated the two germline ends. Germline-derived CDR1 and CDR2 are SNHLY and FYNNEI. As DNA, the CDR3 is TGTGCCAGCAGTGAAAGGGAGGGGGCGTATGAGCAGTTCTTC. Its protein is CASSEREGAYEQFF.

In its sample, this clonotype was seen many times. The CDR3 region is CASSSGTSGVKETQYF. The CDR3 nucleotides are TGTGCCAGCAGCTCCGGGACTAGCGGGGTTAAAGAGACCCAGTACTTC. The genes are TRBV11-2 and TRBJ2-5; 13 bases map to TRBD2. In germline, CDR1 is SGHAT, CDR2 FQNNGV. The length of the CDR3 is 16 residues. V shed 4 bases, J shed 3 bases, and the junction held 5 bases outside the gene matches.

This clonotype was seen more than once but under ten times. This sequence joins TRBV20-1 and TRBJ1-5; 7 nucleotides match TRBD1. CDR3 length: 14 residues. Germline V CDR1 and CDR2: DFQATT, SNEGSKA (reference sequence). J was trimmed by 5 bases and V by 1 base; bases with no gene match: 5. The CDR3 protein is CSARGGQAYQPQHF. For the CDR3, the DNA is TGCAGTGCTAGAGGAGGACAGGCTTATCAGCCCCAGCATTTT.

This clonotype came up a few times. V is TRBV2 and J is TRBJ2-2, with D hard to call. The germline V and J ends were trimmed by 4 bases and 3 bases, with 6 bases remaining between them. Germline-derived CDR1 and CDR2 are SNHLY and FYNNEI. CDR3 size: 13 residues. The CDR3 DNA reads as TGTGCCAGCAGTGGGTTATACACCGGGGAGCTGTTTTTT. Translating gives CASSGLYTGELFF.

This clonotype turned up a few times. This chain connects TRBV11-2 to TRBJ2-7, with 12 nucleotides matching TRBD2. CDR1 and CDR2 (germline): SGHAT, FQNNGV. CDR3 length: 15 residues. The ends lost 5 bases at V and 4 bases at J; junction bases unmatched: 6. The CDR3 here is CASSQLAGGGYEQYF. The CDR3 bases are TGTGCCAGCAGCCAACTAGCGGGGGGCGGGTACGAGCAGTACTTC.

J is TRBJ1-2 and V is TRBV6-1; D is unclear. The CDR3 is 13 amino acids. Germline CDR1 reads MNHNS; CDR2 reads SASEGT. V lost 5 bases to trimming and J lost 2 bases, with 9 bases between them. CDR3 nucleotide sequence: TGTGCCAGCAGTAGGGTTTCCAACTATGGCTACACCTTC. The encoded protein is CASSRVSNYGYTF.

This clonotype appeared many times. The genes are TRBV30 and TRBJ2-1; 9 bases are a match to TRBD2. The CDR3 is made up of 14 amino acids. J gave up 5 bases and V 2 bases, and 4 bases lay outside the gene matches. Germline CDR1 GTSNPN, CDR2 SVGIG (reference sequence). The CDR3 region is CAWSPSGMNNEQFF. CDR3 nucleotides: TGTGCCTGGAGTCCTAGCGGGATGAACAATGAGCAGTTCTTC. Full variable domain (missing parts from reference TRBV30 and TRBJ2-1): SQTIHQWPATLVQPVGSPLSLECTVEGTSNPNLYWYRQAAGRGLQLLFYSVGIGQISSEVPQNLSASRPQDRQFILSSKKLLLSDSGFYLCAWSPSGMNNEQFFGPGTRLTVL.

This clonotype was seen more than once but under ten times. CDR3 loop: CAISDPGLGTYEQYF. The CDR3 nucleotides read TGTGCCATCAGTGACCCGGGACTAGGGACCTACGAGCAGTACTTC. The chain recombines TRBV10-3 with TRBJ2-7; TRBD2 matches at 8 bases. Germline values: CDR1 ENHRY, CDR2 SYGVKD. V dropped 3 bases and J dropped 2; count of bases not matched to a gene: 6. The CDR3 has 15 amino acids.

The gene calls are TRBV6-1 and TRBJ2-2, with TRBD1 identical over 9 bases. With 4 bases clipped from V and 7 bases from J, the junction kept 4 bases outside the gene matches. Germline loops: CDR1 MNHNS, CDR2 SASEGT. CDR3 size: 14 residues. The CDR3 DNA sequence: TGTGCCAGCAGTGTACAGGGGGCGGGCGGGGAGCTGTTTTTT. It specifies CASSVQGAGGELFF.